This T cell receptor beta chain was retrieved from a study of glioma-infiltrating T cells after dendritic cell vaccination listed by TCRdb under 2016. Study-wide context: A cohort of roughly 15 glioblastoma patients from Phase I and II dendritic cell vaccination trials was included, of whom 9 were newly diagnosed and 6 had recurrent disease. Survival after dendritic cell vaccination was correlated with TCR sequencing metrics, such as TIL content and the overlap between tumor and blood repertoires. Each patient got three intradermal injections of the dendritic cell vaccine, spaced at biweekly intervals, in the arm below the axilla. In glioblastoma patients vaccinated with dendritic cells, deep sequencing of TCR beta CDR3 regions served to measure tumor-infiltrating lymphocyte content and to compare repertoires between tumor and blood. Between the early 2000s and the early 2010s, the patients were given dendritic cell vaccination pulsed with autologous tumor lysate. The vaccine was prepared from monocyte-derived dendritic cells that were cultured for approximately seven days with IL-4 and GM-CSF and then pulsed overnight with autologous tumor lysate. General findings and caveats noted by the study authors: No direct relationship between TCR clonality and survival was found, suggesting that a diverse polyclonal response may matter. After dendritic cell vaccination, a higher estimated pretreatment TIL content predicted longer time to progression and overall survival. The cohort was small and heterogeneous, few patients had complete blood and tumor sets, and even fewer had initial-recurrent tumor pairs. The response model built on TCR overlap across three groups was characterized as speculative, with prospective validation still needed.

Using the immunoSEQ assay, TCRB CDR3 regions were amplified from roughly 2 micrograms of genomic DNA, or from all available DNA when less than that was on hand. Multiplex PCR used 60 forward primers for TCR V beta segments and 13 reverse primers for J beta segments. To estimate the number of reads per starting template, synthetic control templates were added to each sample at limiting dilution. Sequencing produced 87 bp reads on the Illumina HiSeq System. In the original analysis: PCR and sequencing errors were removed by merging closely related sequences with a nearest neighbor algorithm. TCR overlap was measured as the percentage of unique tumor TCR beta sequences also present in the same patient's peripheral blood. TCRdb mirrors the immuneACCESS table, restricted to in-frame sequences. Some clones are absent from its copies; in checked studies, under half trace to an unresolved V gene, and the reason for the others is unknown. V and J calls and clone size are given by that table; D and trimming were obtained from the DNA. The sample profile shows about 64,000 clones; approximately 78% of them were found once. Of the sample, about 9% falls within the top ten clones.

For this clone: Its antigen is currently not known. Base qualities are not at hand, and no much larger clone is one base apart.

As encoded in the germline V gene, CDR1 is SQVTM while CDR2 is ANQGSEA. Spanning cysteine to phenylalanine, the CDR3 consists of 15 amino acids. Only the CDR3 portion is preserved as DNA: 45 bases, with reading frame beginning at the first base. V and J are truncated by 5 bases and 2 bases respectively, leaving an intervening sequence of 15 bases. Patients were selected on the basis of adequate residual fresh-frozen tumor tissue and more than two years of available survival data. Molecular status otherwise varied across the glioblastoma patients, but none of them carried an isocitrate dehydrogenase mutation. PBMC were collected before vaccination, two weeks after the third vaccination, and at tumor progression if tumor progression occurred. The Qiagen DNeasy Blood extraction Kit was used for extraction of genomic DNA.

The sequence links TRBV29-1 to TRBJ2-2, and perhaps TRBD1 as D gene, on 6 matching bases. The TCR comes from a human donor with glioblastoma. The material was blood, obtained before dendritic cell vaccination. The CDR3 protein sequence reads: CSVLSGGPNTGELFF. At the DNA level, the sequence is TGCAGCGTTCTGAGTGGGGGCCCTAACACCGGGGAGCTGTTTTTT.